The present entry profiles one TCR beta chain with its context. Since the CDR3 does not end with the conserved phenylalanine or tryptophan, this likely comes from a read error. The library came from three nested PCR rounds adapted from ARM-PCR protocols. MiXCR, run by TCRdb on the multiplex PCR reads, gives a single entry per CDR3 protein. The repertoire holds 60,000 to 80,000 distinct CDR3 sequences, around 70% seen once, with around a quarter in the top ten. These data come from a study of tumor and adjacent non-tumor tissue in lung cancer. This sample's RNA came from whole unsorted tissue. More than 3 cm separated this lung sample from the edge of the tumor. The CDR3 covers 15 residues. Trimming at V came to 9 bases and at J to 2 bases, leaving 13 bases not matched to a gene. From germline, CDR1 is SGHAT and CDR2 FQNNGV.

The clonotype originates from a woman aged 45-59 years with non-small cell lung cancer. The gene calls are TRBV11-2 and TRBJ2-7; 7 bases align to TRBD2. Sequencing used distant non-tumor lung tissue. CDR3 DNA sequence: TGTGCCAGTAGCCCTTGTGCTAGCGGTACCTACGAGCAGTACCTC. It specifies CASSPCASGTYEQYL.